The 32 T cell receptor beta chains below all came from one sample that was sequenced in a study of CD8 T cells in Susac syndrome (dated by TCRdb to between 2018 and 2021). Library creation used the immunoSEQ multiplex PCR assay. RNA was extracted with the RNeasy kit and 0.5 to 1 ug was reverse transcribed using random hexamers. TCRdb ran its own pipeline on the public reads, namely fastp trimming at Q25 and MiXCR clone calling, and kept in-frame beta chains. Identical CDR3 proteins give one entry, which carries the most common genes and DNA. A total of more than 100,000 distinct CDR3 sequences appear in this sample, about 93% of them only once. The leading ten clones occupy about 0.29% of the sample. The sample was CD8+ T cells from PBMCs. All receptors derive from a human donor with Susac syndrome.

The chain employs TRBV4-2 and TRBJ2-3, with unresolved D. V gave up 0 bases and J gave up 8 bases, with 6 bases separating them. This CDR3 has 12 amino acids. From germline, CDR1 is LGHNA and CDR2 YNFKEQ. Here the CDR3 DNA reads TGTGCCAGCAGCCAAGATAGCCGTACGCAGTATTTT. It codes for CASSQDSRTQYF.

The chain carries TRBV11-2 and TRBJ2-1; a possible D gene is TRBD2 (6 bases). CDR3 length: 16 residues. Trimming pared 5 bases from V and 6 bases from J, leaving 20 bases between. Germline-derived CDR1 and CDR2 are SGHAT and FQNNGV. CDR3 sequence reads: CASSPSPGKAGNEQFF. DNA for the CDR3: TGTGCCAGCAGCCCGAGTCCAGGGAAAGCGGGCAATGAGCAGTTCTTC.

The chain has TRBV3-1 and TRBJ2-7; 13 nucleotides align to TRBD2. CDR1 and CDR2 from the germline V gene are LGHDT and YNNKEL (reference sequence). The CDR3 length is 16 residues. Trimming cost V 0 bases and J 4 bases; bases outside gene matches: 3. In DNA, the CDR3 is TGTGCCAGCAGCCAAGACACTAGCGGGGGGGTGTACGAGCAGTACTTC. This codes for CASSQDTSGGVYEQYF.

J is TRBJ2-1 and V is TRBV29-1, with 9 bases lining up with TRBD1. This CDR3 is 15 amino acids long. Germline trimming cut 6 bases from V and 9 bases from J; bases unmatched to any gene: 15. The germline V gene has CDR1 SQVTM and CDR2 ANQGSEA. CDR3 nucleotides: TGCAGCGTCGAGGAGGTGGACAGGGGTTTAGGTGAGCAGTTCTTC. Its translation is CSVEEVDRGLGEQFF.

The chain joins TRBV5-6 to TRBJ1-2, with a possible D match to TRBD1 (6 bases). The CDR3 covers 14 residues. The V end was cut by 1 base, the J end by 2 bases, with 9 bases between. Germline lookup yields CDR1 SGHDT and CDR2 YYEEEE. The CDR3 region has the DNA TGTGCCAGCAGCTTGCCCGACAGGAACTATGGCTACACCTTC. Amino acid sequence: CASSLPDRNYGYTF.

This chain joins TRBV4-3 and TRBJ1-5; no reliable D call. Per the germline V gene, CDR1 is LGHNA and CDR2 is YSLEER. This CDR3 spans 13 amino acids. V was clipped by 0 bases and J by 7 bases, with 7 bases between them. The CDR3 protein is CASSQERWQPQHF. CDR3 nucleotide sequence: TGCGCCAGCAGCCAAGAGAGGTGGCAGCCCCAGCATTTT.

The chain combines TRBV7-2 with TRBJ2-5, with D possibly TRBD2 on 7 matching bases. Deletions cut 4 bases from V and 5 bases from J, with 20 bases between. Germline-derived CDR1 and CDR2 are SGHTA and FQGNSA. The CDR3 spans 16 residues. The CDR3 nucleotides read TGTGCCAGCAGCTCTAGGTTGGCGGGGGCCGGGGAGACCCAGTACTTC. Amino acids: CASSSRLAGAGETQYF.

The chain recombines TRBV2 with TRBJ2-3, with D unclear. V lost 6 bases to trimming and J lost 3 bases, with 16 bases between them. This CDR3 region has 15 residues. Germline CDR1 SNHLY, CDR2 FYNNEI. The CDR3 loop reads CASSSPATPTDTQYF. CDR3 in DNA: TGTGCCAGCAGCTCCCCAGCGACCCCGACAGATACGCAGTATTTT.

This clonotype occurred once. The chain has TRBV4-1 and TRBJ1-2, with no clear D. V was pared by 1 base and J by 1 base, with 4 bases between. CDR3 length equals 13 residues. Germline V lookup: CDR1 MGHRA, CDR2 YSYEKL. CDR3 amino acids: CASSQVVNYGYTF. Written as DNA, the CDR3 is TGCGCCAGCAGCCAAGTGGTTAACTATGGCTACACCTTC.

The chain couples TRBV27 to TRBJ2-7; possibly TRBD1 or TRBD2 for D (6 bases each). Trimming took off 2 bases at V and 4 bases at J, with 15 bases between the two ends. The CDR3 extends over 15 amino acids. Germline V gives CDR1 MNHEY, CDR2 SMNVEV (reference sequence). The CDR3 spells CASSLMGGAKYEQYF. The CDR3 DNA is TGTGCCAGCAGTTTAATGGGGGGCGCGAAGTACGAGCAGTACTTC.

The V gene is TRBV29-1, the J gene TRBJ2-7; D might be TRBD1 (6 bases). V was shortened by 7 bases and J by 2 bases, with 12 bases between the two germline ends. The CDR3 contains 12 residues. In germline, CDR1 is SQVTM, CDR2 ANQGSEA. The CDR3 is CSAEGDPYEQYF. CDR3 bases: TGCAGCGCCGAGGGGGACCCCTACGAGCAGTACTTC.

The chain has TRBV12-3 or TRBV12-4 and TRBJ2-5, with 9 bases identical to TRBD1. V was pared by 5 bases and J by 3 bases, with 4 bases of the junction left unmatched. The CDR3 spans 14 residues. CDR3: CASSPTGGEETQYF. The CDR3 DNA is TGTGCCAGCAGTCCTACAGGGGGCGAAGAGACCCAGTACTTC.

The chain joins TRBV20-1 to TRBJ1-2; D gene uncertain. Germline CDR1 DFQATT, CDR2 SNEGSKA (reference sequence). This CDR3 has 14 residues. V was trimmed by 0 bases and J by 4 bases, leaving 12 bases between them. The CDR3 DNA follows: TGCAGTGCTAGAGATCTGGCAGGCGGCTATGGCTACACCTTC. It is translated as CSARDLAGGYGYTF.

V is TRBV13 and J is TRBJ2-5; no clear D gene. V was pared by 2 bases and J by 2 bases, with 12 bases between. Looked up from germline, CDR1 is PRHDT and CDR2 is FYEKMQ (reference sequence). CDR3 length: 15 amino acids. The CDR3 is CASSLRVVEQETQYF. The CDR3 region has the DNA TGTGCCAGCAGCTTAAGGGTCGTCGAACAAGAGACCCAGTACTTC. Filled out from reference TRBV13 and TRBJ2-5, the complete variable domain reads AAGVIQSPRHLIKEKRETATLKCYPIPRHDTVYWYQQGPGQDPQFLISFYEKMQSDKGSIPDRFSAQQFSDYHSELNMSSLELGDSALYFCASSLRVVEQETQYFGPGTRLLVL.

The chain uses TRBV14 and TRBJ2-5; D might be TRBD1 (6 bases). The ends were cut back, 1 base at V and 3 bases at J, with 15 bases in the middle. The CDR3 is 16 amino acids. Germline V gives CDR1 SGHDN, CDR2 FVKESK. The CDR3 here is CASSQGIFEGEETQYF. DNA for the CDR3: TGTGCCAGCAGCCAAGGGATATTCGAGGGGGAAGAGACCCAGTACTTC.

This clonotype was found a few times. The chain's CDR3 is CASSQEGSGETQYF. CDR3 sequence (DNA): TGTGCCAGCAGCCAAGAGGGTAGCGGAGAGACCCAGTACTTC. The V gene is TRBV4-2, the J gene TRBJ2-5; possible D gene TRBD2, 6 bases. Per germline, CDR1 LGHNA and CDR2 YNFKEQ. V lost 0 bases, J lost 4 bases, and 9 bases lay in between. The CDR3 contains 14 residues.

The chain carries TRBV25-1 and TRBJ1-1; no reliable D call. The CDR3 length is 11 residues. V shed 3 bases and J shed 3 bases, with 2 bases lying between them. CDR1 is MGHDK, CDR2 SYGVNS, per germline. In DNA form, the CDR3 reads TGTGCCAGCAGTGACTACACTGAAGCTTTCTTT. Translation: CASSDYTEAFF.

The chain carries TRBV6-6 and TRBJ2-1; tentative D call: TRBD1 (5 bases). Germline V CDR1 and CDR2: MNHNY, SVGAGI (reference sequence). Trimming removed 8 bases at V and 3 bases at J, with 14 bases between. This CDR3 is built from 14 residues. DNA for the CDR3: TGTGCCAGCTCTGCGGACACCGTCTACAATGAGCAGTTCTTC. This translates into CASSADTVYNEQFF.

This chain uses TRBV7-9 with TRBJ2-1; D might be TRBD1 (5 bases). With 2 bases removed from V and 7 bases from J, the gap between germline ends came to 12 bases. The CDR3 runs 14 residues. Germline V lookup: CDR1 SEHNR, CDR2 FQNEAQ (reference sequence). The DNA of the CDR3 is TGTGCCAGCAGCTTAAGAACCCAGGGAAATGAGCAGTTCTTC. As protein: CASSLRTQGNEQFF.

V and J are TRBV5-6 and TRBJ2-3, with 9 bases matching TRBD2. Unmatched junction bases numbered 9, after V lost 5 bases and J lost 2 bases. The CDR3 is 16 amino acids. The V gene's germline CDR1 is SGHDT and CDR2 YYEEEE. CDR3 coding DNA: TGTGCCAGCAGGGCGGGACTAGCAGGGGTCACAGATACGCAGTATTTT. This translates into CASRAGLAGVTDTQYF.

The chain employs TRBV9 and TRBJ2-5; tentatively, D is TRBD1 (6 bases). CDR1 and CDR2 from the germline V gene are SGDLS and YYNGEE. The CDR3 extends over 16 amino acids. The ends were cut back, 3 bases at V and 2 bases at J, with 17 bases in the middle. The CDR3 DNA sequence: TGTGCCAGCAGCGCGGACAGAACTTATTCGCAAGAGACCCAGTACTTC. Translated, it gives CASSADRTYSQETQYF.

This clonotype appeared once. The V call is TRBV6-5, the J call TRBJ2-7, with 9 bases identical to TRBD1. V lost 5 bases and J lost 4; bases outside the gene matches: 6. Germline assignment: CDR1 MNHEY and CDR2 SVGAGI. CDR3 length: 14 amino acids. CDR3 in amino acids: CASSTGGVSYEQYF. For the CDR3, the DNA is TGTGCCAGCAGTACAGGGGGCGTTAGTTACGAGCAGTACTTC.

CDR3 protein: CASSPGRGDNQPQHF. CDR3 nucleotide sequence: TGCGCCAGCAGCCCGGGGCGTGGCGACAATCAGCCCCAGCATTTT. The rearrangement uses TRBV4-1 and TRBJ1-5; possible D gene TRBD1, 5 bases. The CDR3 is made up of 15 amino acids. Trimming pared 4 bases from V and 3 bases from J, leaving 13 bases between. Per germline, CDR1 MGHRA and CDR2 YSYEKL.

DNA for the CDR3: TGCAGTGCTGCAGACAGGCACTACGAAGCTTTCTTT. Translation: CSAADRHYEAFF. The chain has TRBV20-1 and TRBJ1-1, with a tentative D call TRBD1 (6 bases). Germline V gene lookup returns CDR1 DFQATT and CDR2 SNEGSKA (reference sequence). This CDR3 has 12 amino acids. V lost 5 bases to trimming and J lost 8 bases, with 15 bases between them.

J is TRBJ2-3 and V is TRBV29-1; TRBD1 or TRBD2 may be the D gene (5 bases each). The CDR3 spans 12 residues. The germline V gene encodes CDR1 SQVTM and CDR2 ANQGSEA. The ends were cut back, 2 bases at V and 6 bases at J, with 9 bases in the middle. This CDR3 reads CSVELGVDTQYF. CDR3 sequence (DNA): TGCAGCGTTGAACTGGGGGTTGATACGCAGTATTTT.

The chain employs TRBV27 and TRBJ2-7; TRBD1 aligns across 10 bases. This CDR3 is built from 16 residues. V dropped 2 bases and J dropped 2; count of bases not matched to a gene: 6. From germline, CDR1 is MNHEY and CDR2 SMNVEV (reference sequence). The CDR3 DNA follows: TGTGCCAGCAGTTTAGGGGCGGGACAGGGGACCTACGAGCAGTACTTC. Translating it yields CASSLGAGQGTYEQYF.

This clonotype has a single count. The chain employs TRBV24-1 and TRBJ2-2; no definite D call. Germline CDR1 reads KGHDR; CDR2 reads SFDVKD. Trimming took 2 bases from V and 5 from J, leaving 5 bases between them. The CDR3 totals 13 residues. DNA for the CDR3: TGTGCCACCAGTGATTCCGGGACCGGGGAGCTGTTTTTT. Its translation: CATSDSGTGELFF.

The chain has TRBV5-4 and TRBJ2-7; 13 bases agree with TRBD2. CDR1 is SGHNT, CDR2 YYREEE, per germline (reference sequence). The J segment lost 3 bases and the V segment lost 0 bases, leaving 6 bases of the junction unmatched. The CDR3 spans 17 residues. CDR3 protein: CASSLGTSGGANYEQYF. In DNA, the CDR3 is TGTGCCAGCAGCTTGGGTACTAGCGGGGGGGCCAACTACGAGCAGTACTTC.

The J gene is TRBJ2-2, the V gene TRBV29-1; D perhaps matches TRBD1 (7 bases). V lost 0 bases and J 5 bases, leaving 10 bases between the germline ends. The CDR3 covers 14 residues. The V gene's germline CDR1 is SQVTM and CDR2 ANQGSEA. The CDR3 reads CSVEDQGGTGELFF. The CDR3 DNA sequence: TGCAGCGTTGAAGATCAGGGGGGAACCGGGGAGCTGTTTTTT.

The genes are TRBV7-9 and TRBJ2-3, with unresolved D. Per the germline V gene, CDR1 is SEHNR and CDR2 is FQNEAQ (reference sequence). V was pared by 2 bases and J by 1 base, with 7 bases between. The CDR3 has 14 residues. The CDR3 coding sequence is TGTGCCAGCAGCTTAATTCAGGGCACAGATACGCAGTATTTT. It specifies CASSLIQGTDTQYF.

The rearrangement links TRBV20-1 to TRBJ1-2; 11 nucleotides line up with TRBD1. V dropped 0 bases and J dropped 5; count of bases not matched to a gene: 14. Germline-derived CDR1 and CDR2 are DFQATT and SNEGSKA (reference sequence). This CDR3 comprises 18 residues. The CDR3: CSAREPPGQGVRRYGYTF. CDR3 DNA sequence: TGCAGTGCTAGAGAACCACCGGGACAGGGGGTAAGGCGGTATGGCTACACCTTC.

The genes are TRBV4-3 and TRBJ2-1; D is unresolved. The ends were cut back, 0 bases at V and 7 bases at J, with 10 bases in the middle. This CDR3 region has 14 residues. CDR1 and CDR2 (germline): LGHNA, YSLEER. CDR3 bases: TGCGCCAGCAGCCAAGAGGATAACGCGAATGAGCAGTTCTTC. It translates to CASSQEDNANEQFF.